The 28 T cell receptor beta chains below all came from one sample that was sequenced in a study of cytomegalovirus exposure and HLA in healthy donors (dated by TCRdb to about 2017). The receptor library was made with the immunoSEQ multiplex PCR assay. The multiplex PCR relied on a mix of 60 forward primers for TCR Vbeta segments and 13 reverse primers for TCR Jbeta segments. TCRdb took over this immuneACCESS table, retaining in-frame rearrangements with V and J assigned. Such tables are incomplete; in checked studies, under half of the missing clones stem from an unresolved V gene, and the remainder is unexplained. The sample data list about 140,000 clones, and about three quarters of these were observed just once. The ten largest clones take up approximately 1.3% of the sample. Input material: PBMCs. The origin of the receptors is a male donor in good health and CMV-seropositive.

Concerning this clone: One end of the junction is discordant with germline, which a read error may explain. V and J are TRBV7-3 and TRBJ2-2; TRBD1 matches 8 bases. Germline V lookup: CDR1 SGHTA, CDR2 FQGTGA. This CDR3 has 16 amino acids. The CDR3 DNA reads TGTGCCAGCAGCCTAACAGGGGGAACGAACACCGGGGAGCTGTTTTTT. This gives the protein CASSLTGGTNTGELFF.

The V call is TRBV2, the J call TRBJ2-3; 8 bases align to TRBD1. Germline values: CDR1 SNHLY, CDR2 FYNNEI. The V gene end was trimmed by 6 bases and the J gene end by 6 bases; junction bases not matched to a gene: 11. This CDR3 comprises 15 residues. The CDR3 nucleotides read TGTGCCAGCAGCTCCTCCGGGACAGGTAGCGATACGCAGTATTTT. This translates into CASSSSGTGSDTQYF.

The table lists this clone with a few counts. CDR3 DNA: TGTGCCAGCAGCGGCCAGGGACTAGCTAACACCGGGGAGCTGTTTTTT. Translation gives CASSGQGLANTGELFF. J is TRBJ2-2 and V is TRBV7-2; 9 nucleotides agree with TRBD2. Germline loops: CDR1 SGHTA, CDR2 FQGNSA. The CDR3 covers 16 residues. The J segment lost 2 bases and the V segment lost 5 bases, leaving 6 bases of the junction unmatched.

The J gene is TRBJ2-2, the V gene TRBV5-1, with 11 bases lining up with TRBD1. Looked up from germline, CDR1 is SGHRS and CDR2 is YFSETQ. J gave up 4 bases and V 4 bases, and 6 bases lay outside the gene matches. There are 16 residues in the CDR3. CDR3 in DNA: TGCGCCAGCAGCCCGGGAGGGACAGGGGGCACCGGGGAGCTGTTTTTT. Its protein product is CASSPGGTGGTGELFF. Variable domain in full (rest from reference TRBV5-1 and TRBJ2-2): KAGVTQTPRYLIKTRGQQVTLSCSPISGHRSVSWYQQTPGQGLQFLFEYFSETQRNKGNFPGRFSGRQFSNSRSEMNVSTLELGDSALYLCASSPGGTGGTGELFFGEGSRLTVL.

The rearrangement joins TRBV5-5 to TRBJ1-2; 11 positions agree with TRBD1. Germline values: CDR1 SGHKS, CDR2 YYEKEE (reference sequence). V was clipped by 3 bases and J by 1 base; unmatched bases: 5. This CDR3 contains 16 residues. The CDR3 spells CASSSGQGGYNYGYTF. The CDR3 DNA sequence: TGTGCCAGCAGCTCGGGACAGGGGGGGTATAACTATGGCTACACCTTC.

A note on this clone: A junction boundary mismatches the germline segment, possibly from a read error. The chain has TRBV28 and TRBJ2-1, with 10 bases identical to TRBD1. The CDR3 has 12 amino acids. Germline V CDR1 and CDR2: MDHEN, SYDVKM. The CDR3 sequence: CASSLRQGAPVF. DNA for the CDR3: TGTGCCAGCAGCCTAAGACAGGGGGCCCCGGTCTTC. Variable domain in full (rest from reference TRBV28 and TRBJ2-1): DVKVTQSSRYLVKRTGEKVFLECVQDMDHENMFWYRQDPGLGLRLIYFSYDVKMKEKGDIPEGYSVSREKKERFSLILESASTNQTSMYLCASSLRQGAPVFGPGTRLTVL.

The chain uses TRBV10-3 and TRBJ1-4, with 8 bases matching TRBD1. The germline V gene has CDR1 ENHRY and CDR2 SYGVKD. This CDR3 spans 16 amino acids. Losses at the gene ends were 4 bases for V and 8 bases for J; bases not matched to a gene: 12. Here the CDR3 reads CAISARPGQEGEKLFF. The CDR3 DNA follows: TGTGCCATCAGTGCCCGCCCGGGACAGGAGGGGGAAAAACTGTTTTTT.

The chain uses TRBV7-6 and TRBJ1-6; the D gene is possibly TRBD1 (5 bases). Germline assignment: CDR1 SGHVS and CDR2 FNYEAQ. The CDR3 has 14 amino acids. V lost 4 bases and J lost 7, with 11 bases in between. This CDR3 is CASSCAGPNSPLHF. The CDR3 nucleotides read TGTGCCAGCAGCTGCGCAGGGCCCAATTCACCCCTCCACTTT.

This chain links TRBV10-3 with TRBJ2-5, with 7 bases that match TRBD1. The assigned J gene may be wrong: the sequence end matches TRBJ2-7 better. Looked up from germline, CDR1 is ENHRY and CDR2 is SYGVKD. The CDR3 is 16 residues long. The CDR3 reads CASRSTGTEISYEQYF. The CDR3 DNA follows: TGTGCCAGCAGGTCAACCGGGACAGAGATCTCCTACGAGCAGTACTTC.

The V gene is TRBV4-2, the J gene TRBJ2-1; TRBD2 matches at 16 bases. Per the germline V gene, CDR1 is LGHNA and CDR2 is YNFKEQ. The V segment lost 3 bases and the J segment 0 bases; nucleotides outside the gene matches: 11. There are 21 residues in the CDR3. The CDR3 sequence: CASSHLSGTSGGASSYNEQFF. DNA of the CDR3: TGTGCCAGCAGCCATCTATCCGGGACTAGCGGGGGGGCGAGCTCCTACAATGAGCAGTTCTTC.

The chain is built from TRBV7-8 and TRBJ2-6; 10 bases are shared with TRBD2. V lost 6 bases to trimming and J lost 3 bases; unmatched junction nucleotides: 11. Looked up from germline, CDR1 is SGHVS and CDR2 is FQNEAQ. The CDR3 extends over 18 amino acids. CDR3 protein: CASRRGSGRALGANVLTF. CDR3 nucleotides: TGTGCCAGCAGAAGGGGCAGCGGGAGGGCCCTTGGGGCCAACGTCCTGACTTTC.

About this clone: At one boundary the junction diverges from the germline segment, which might be a read error. This chain uses TRBV7-9 with TRBJ2-1; 9 bases line up with TRBD1. This CDR3 has 17 residues. Germline loops: CDR1 SEHNR, CDR2 FQNEAQ (reference sequence). CDR3 sequence reads: CSSSLAEGTGTYNEQFF. CDR3 bases: TGTTCCAGCAGCTTAGCGGAAGGGACAGGGACCTACAATGAGCAGTTCTTC.

The chain uses TRBV2 and TRBJ1-5; D is ambiguous. The V gene lost 8 bases and the J gene lost 4 bases, with 15 bases spanning the gap. Germline V gene lookup returns CDR1 SNHLY and CDR2 FYNNEI. The CDR3 totals 14 residues. The CDR3 DNA reads as TGTGCCAGCGCTCGGGTGAGCCTTAATCAGCCCCAGCATTTT. The encoded protein is CASARVSLNQPQHF.

The chain uses TRBV11-3 and TRBJ2-2; 7 positions agree with TRBD2. Germline assignment: CDR1 SGHNT and CDR2 YENEEA. The CDR3 is 15 residues long. Trimming cost V 1 base and J 5 bases; bases outside gene matches: 4. The chain's CDR3 is CASSLVREGTGELFF. In nucleotides, the CDR3 is TGTGCCAGCAGCTTAGTCAGGGAGGGAACCGGGGAGCTGTTTTTT.

The chain links TRBV6-1 to TRBJ1-1; D is uncertain. Germline V CDR1 and CDR2: MNHNS, SASEGT. V was pared by 1 base and J by 4 bases, with 4 bases between. This CDR3 has 12 residues. The DNA of the CDR3 is TGTGCCAGCAGTGAAGACATCACTGAAGCTTTCTTT. Residues: CASSEDITEAFF.

The J gene is TRBJ2-2, the V gene TRBV30; a weak D match, TRBD2 (6 bases). The CDR3 spans 14 residues. Germline-derived CDR1 and CDR2 are GTSNPN and SVGIG (reference sequence). V was cut by 1 base and J by 7 bases, with 13 bases left in between. The CDR3 region is CAWSASGEVGELFF. CDR3 nucleotide sequence: TGTGCCTGGAGTGCATCGGGAGAGGTCGGGGAGCTGTTTTTT.

The CDR3 DNA follows: TGTGCCAGCAGTTTTGTTAGCGGATACAATGAGCAGTTCTTC. It codes for CASSFVSGYNEQFF. The chain couples TRBV28 to TRBJ2-1; D possibly corresponds to TRBD2 (6 bases). The CDR3 runs to 14 residues. V lost 3 bases and J lost 4, with 10 bases in between. Germline V gives CDR1 MDHEN, CDR2 SYDVKM.

This sequence joins TRBV28 and TRBJ2-5; TRBD1 aligns across 9 bases. V shed 5 bases, J shed 0 bases, and the junction held 7 bases outside the gene matches. CDR3 size: 16 residues. CDR1 MDHEN and CDR2 SYDVKM come from the germline V gene. CDR3 amino acids: CASSTTGGRYQETQYF. The CDR3 DNA is TGTGCCAGCAGTACCACAGGGGGCCGATACCAAGAGACCCAGTACTTC.

The J gene is TRBJ2-3, the V gene TRBV7-9, with D hard to call. Germline assignment: CDR1 SEHNR and CDR2 FQNEAQ (reference sequence). The CDR3 is 16 amino acids. V lost 3 bases, J lost 2 bases, and 15 bases lay in between. The CDR3 coding sequence is TGTGCCAGCAGCTTTTTAAAGTCAGTATACACAGATACGCAGTATTTT. Protein product: CASSFLKSVYTDTQYF.

V and J are TRBV7-9 and TRBJ2-1; 7 nucleotides align to TRBD1. The CDR3 runs 15 residues. In germline, CDR1 is SEHNR, CDR2 FQNEAQ (reference sequence). The ends lost 2 bases at V and 1 base at J; junction bases unmatched: 2. Here the CDR3 reads CASSLSGGSYNEQFF. The DNA of the CDR3 is TGTGCCAGCAGCTTATCAGGGGGTTCCTACAATGAGCAGTTCTTC. Combining the CDR3 with reference TRBV7-9 and TRBJ2-1 gives the whole variable domain DTGVSQNPRHKITKRGQNVTFRCDPISEHNRLYWYRQTLGQGPEFLTYFQNEAQLEKSRLLSDRFSAERPKGSFSTLEIQRTEQGDSAMYLCASSLSGGSYNEQFFGPGTRLTVL.

The chain recombines TRBV18 with TRBJ1-3, with a tentative D call TRBD1 (5 bases). CDR1 and CDR2 from the germline V gene are KGHSH and LQKENI. V shed 6 bases and J shed 1 base, with 16 bases lying between them. The CDR3 runs to 16 residues. Written as DNA, the CDR3 is TGTGCCAGCTCGCCTCGTGGGGCGCTATCTGGAAACACCATATATTTT. This encodes CASSPRGALSGNTIYF.

The DNA for the CDR3 is TGTGCCAGCATCACGGGGGGTAGAGTAAAGACCCAGTACTTC. Translation: CASITGGRVKTQYF. This chain links TRBV2 with TRBJ2-5; 7 positions agree with TRBD2. The germline CDR1 and CDR2 sequences are SNHLY and FYNNEI. The CDR3 loop spans 14 amino acids. V shed 7 bases, J shed 6 bases, and the junction held 11 bases outside the gene matches.

This clone has a handful of counts. V usage is TRBV19 and J usage is TRBJ2-7; 11 nucleotides align to TRBD1. The V gene end was trimmed by 5 bases and the J gene end by 5 bases; junction bases not matched to a gene: 5. The CDR3 is 14 residues long. In germline, CDR1 is LNHDA, CDR2 SQIVND (reference sequence). In DNA, the CDR3 is TGTGCCAGTAGTTCGGGACAGGGGGTCCACGAGCAGTACTTC. Protein sequence: CASSSGQGVHEQYF.

V is TRBV5-1 and J is TRBJ2-1, with 7 bases matching TRBD2. Per the germline V gene, CDR1 is SGHRS and CDR2 is YFSETQ. The CDR3 totals 12 residues. V shed 2 bases, J shed 12 bases, and the junction held 5 bases outside the gene matches. The CDR3 loop reads CASSFGWEGQFF. Written as DNA, the CDR3 is TGCGCCAGCAGCTTTGGGTGGGAGGGGCAGTTCTTC.

This chain joins TRBV5-1 and TRBJ2-7, with 7 bases lining up with TRBD2. The V segment lost 2 bases and the J segment 2 bases; nucleotides outside the gene matches: 10. CDR1 SGHRS and CDR2 YFSETQ come from the germline V gene. CDR3 length: 16 residues. The CDR3 loop reads CASSLAPSGGTYEQYF. The CDR3 DNA sequence: TGCGCCAGCAGCTTAGCCCCTAGCGGAGGTACCTACGAGCAGTACTTC. Supplemented by reference TRBV5-1 and TRBJ2-7, the full variable domain reads KAGVTQTPRYLIKTRGQQVTLSCSPISGHRSVSWYQQTPGQGLQFLFEYFSETQRNKGNFPGRFSGRQFSNSRSEMNVSTLELGDSALYLCASSLAPSGGTYEQYFGPGTRLTVT.

J is TRBJ1-1 and V is TRBV2; 7 nucleotides line up with TRBD1. CDR1 SNHLY and CDR2 FYNNEI come from the germline V gene. V trimming: 6 bases; J trimming: 4 bases; junction bases outside the gene matches: 8. The CDR3 is 14 amino acids. In DNA form, the CDR3 reads TGTGCCAGCAGCCCAGGACAGGTTGTCACTGAAGCTTTCTTT. Translating gives CASSPGQVVTEAFF. The full variable domain, rest sourced from reference TRBV2 and TRBJ1-1, is EPEVTQTPSHQVTQMGQEVILRCVPISNHLYFYWYRQILGQKVEFLVSFYNNEISEKSEIFDDQFSVERPDGSNFTLKIRSTKLEDSAMYFCASSPGQVVTEAFFGQGTRLTVV.

This clone has a handful of counts. The J gene is TRBJ1-4, the V gene TRBV4-1; 9 positions agree with TRBD1. Trimming removed 3 bases from V and 0 bases from J; junction bases left unmatched: 8. Germline CDR1 is MGHRA and CDR2 is YSYEKL. The length of the CDR3 is 18 residues. The CDR3 nucleotides read TGCGCCAGCAGCCACACGGGACAGGGATTAGCAACTAATGAAAAACTGTTTTTT. Its protein product is CASSHTGQGLATNEKLFF.

The rearrangement joins TRBV5-8 to TRBJ1-2, with D perhaps TRBD1 (5 bases). This CDR3 region has 13 residues. Trimming left V 4 bases short and J 4 bases short, with 11 bases between. Germline lookup yields CDR1 SGHTS and CDR2 YDEGEE. CDR3 loop: CASSMQGRYGYTF. The CDR3 DNA reads TGTGCCAGCAGCATGCAGGGTCGCTATGGCTACACCTTC.